This is a list of T cell receptor beta chains from one sample in a study of graft-versus-host responses after intestinal transplantation. The antigens for these receptors are not known. The data were produced by immunoSEQ multiplex PCR, yet TCRdb's version contains in-frame clones alone and is incomplete. The data hold 100,000 or so clones, with approximately 90% observed a single time. The material sequenced was unstimulated CD4+ T cells sorted from spleen or lymph node cells, taken before intestinal transplant. The source of these receptors is a human donor who received an intestinal transplant. Both conserved end residues are part of each CDR3. The D gene is left open where the match is weak. Clone size appears in some rows only: once, few, many, or a class for an expanded clone.

j_gene	v_gene	d_gene	abundance	CDR3aa	CDR3nt
TRBJ2-3	TRBV5-1	TRBD2	once	CASSLGGLAGSTDTQYF	TGCGCCAGCAGCTTGGGAGGACTAGCGGGGAGCACAGATACGCAGTATTTT
TRBJ2-7	TRBV27	TRBD2	-	CASSPHLPGLAGDYEQYF	TGTGCCAGCAGTCCACACCTCCCGGGACTAGCGGGAGACTACGAGCAGTACTTC
TRBJ2-2	TRBV2	-	-	CASSEFYFLNTGELFF	TGTGCCAGCAGTGAATTTTACTTTCTGAACACCGGGGAGCTGTTTTTT
TRBJ2-5	TRBV18	-	-	CASSPSISGVQETQYF	TGTGCCAGCTCACCTTCGATTAGCGGAGTACAAGAGACCCAGTACTTC
TRBJ2-5	TRBV25-1	-	-	CASSEGVETQYF	TGTGCCAGCAGTGAAGGAGTGGAGACCCAGTACTTC
TRBJ2-1	TRBV7-3	TRBD2	-	CASSLAGASYNEQFF	TGTGCCAGCAGCCTAGCGGGGGCCTCCTACAATGAGCAGTTCTTC
TRBJ2-2	TRBV30	TRBD1	-	CAWSRQGPGELFF	TGTGCCTGGAGCCGACAGGGACCTGGGGAGCTGTTTTTT
TRBJ1-2	TRBV27	-	-	CASRQRVNYGYTF	TGTGCCAGCAGGCAGAGGGTGAACTATGGCTACACCTTC
TRBJ1-1	TRBV19	-	few	CASSMPRTEAFF	TGTGCCAGTAGTATGCCCCGGACTGAAGCTTTCTTT
TRBJ2-7	TRBV10-3	TRBD1	-	CAISDRTGGREQYF	TGTGCCATCAGTGATAGGACAGGGGGAAGAGAGCAGTACTTC
TRBJ1-1	TRBV18	TRBD1	-	CASSRGQEANTEAFF	TGTGCCAGCTCCCGCGGACAGGAGGCGAACACTGAAGCTTTCTTT
TRBJ2-5	TRBV14	-	once	CASSYRVRETQYF	TGTGCCAGCAGCTACAGGGTGAGAGAGACCCAGTACTTC
TRBJ2-1	TRBV4-2	-	-	CASSQALPIKWGVEQFF	TGTGCCAGCAGCCAAGCCTTGCCTATCAAATGGGGCGTTGAGCAGTTCTTC
TRBJ2-7	TRBV4-2	TRBD2	once	CASSSISTGTSSSYEQYF	TGTGCCAGCAGCTCGATATCCACTGGGACTAGCAGCTCCTACGAGCAGTACTTC
TRBJ1-1	TRBV5-1	-	-	CASSSTGSYTEAFF	TGCGCCAGCAGCTCTACAGGTTCCTACACTGAAGCTTTCTTT
TRBJ2-7	TRBV19	-	-	CASSLVDTARQYF	TGTGCCAGTAGTCTCGTGGACACGGCACGGCAGTACTTC
TRBJ2-7	TRBV6-1	TRBD1	-	CASAGQGYEQYF	TGTGCCAGCGCGGGACAGGGGTACGAGCAGTACTTC
TRBJ2-7	TRBV6-1	-	-	CASSVQTRLLQYEQYF	TGTGCCAGCAGTGTTCAGACTAGACTCCTACAATACGAGCAGTACTTC
TRBJ1-2	TRBV19	TRBD1	-	CASKDRGVGGYTF	TGTGCCAGTAAAGACAGGGGGGTTGGCGGCTACACCTTC
TRBJ1-5	TRBV18	-	-	CASSVYNDQPQHF	TGTGCCAGCTCGGTATACAACGATCAGCCCCAGCATTTT
TRBJ1-3	TRBV19	TRBD1	few	CASRTGAGNTIYF	TGTGCCAGTCGGACAGGGGCTGGAAACACCATATATTTT
TRBJ2-1	TRBV10-3	TRBD2	-	CAISESIAGGPNEQFF	TGTGCCATCAGTGAGTCTATAGCGGGAGGGCCCAATGAGCAGTTCTTC
TRBJ2-3	TRBV2	TRBD2	-	CASSVLTVGGAIADTQYF	TGTGCCAGCAGTGTCCTTACTGTCGGGGGGGCCATTGCAGATACGCAGTATTTT
TRBJ2-3	TRBV5-1	TRBD2	-	CASSLRGADTQYF	TGCGCCAGCAGCCTGCGGGGGGCGGATACGCAGTATTTT
TRBJ1-1	TRBV20-1	-	once	CSASRNTEAFF	TGCAGTGCTAGTCGGAACACTGAAGCTTTCTTT
TRBJ2-3	TRBV7-9	TRBD2	-	CASSLGLAGDISTDTQYF	TGTGCCAGCAGCTTGGGACTAGCGGGGGACATTAGCACAGATACGCAGTATTTT
TRBJ2-7	TRBV5-4	-	-	CASSLELALHEQYF	TGTGCCAGCAGCTTGGAACTAGCTCTCCACGAGCAGTACTTC
TRBJ2-7	TRBV5-4	-	-	CASSPSTTGEQYF	TGTGCCAGCAGCCCCTCGACAACCGGCGAGCAGTACTTC
TRBJ1-1	TRBV5-6	TRBD1	-	CATGSLQGARTEAFF	TGTGCCACCGGATCGTTACAGGGGGCGCGAACTGAAGCTTTCTTT
TRBJ1-5	TRBV6-5	-	-	CASTRDYRESQPQHF	TGTGCCAGCACCCGGGATTACAGGGAGAGTCAGCCCCAGCATTTT
TRBJ1-6	TRBV5-6	-	-	CASSLTTGSPLHF	TGTGCCAGCAGCTTGACGACAGGCTCACCCCTCCACTTT
TRBJ1-2	TRBV6-1	-	-	CASSETGTSNGYTF	TGTGCCAGCAGTGAAACGGGGACAAGCAACGGCTACACCTTC
TRBJ2-7	TRBV18	TRBD2	-	CASSPGLARSYEQYF	TGTGCCAGCTCACCGGGACTAGCGCGCTCCTACGAGCAGTACTTC
TRBJ1-2	TRBV28	-	-	CASSRDSPNGYTF	TGTGCCAGCAGCAGAGACAGTCCAAACGGCTACACCTTC
TRBJ1-5	TRBV10-3	-	-	CAISQGREAPQHF	TGTGCCATCAGTCAGGGACGGGAGGCGCCCCAGCATTTT
TRBJ1-2	TRBV6-6	-	-	CASNPTGNYGYTF	TGTGCCAGCAATCCGACAGGCAACTATGGCTACACCTTC
TRBJ1-1	TRBV6-5	-	-	CASRQGGMNTEAFF	TGTGCCAGCAGGCAGGGAGGGATGAACACTGAAGCTTTCTTT
TRBJ2-6	TRBV7-3	TRBD2	-	CASSLTGGSSGANVLTF	TGTGCCAGCAGCTTAACGGGGGGGAGCTCTGGGGCCAACGTCCTGACTTTC
TRBJ2-3	TRBV9	TRBD2	once	CASSGREGTDTQYF	TGTGCCAGCTCCGGGCGGGAGGGGACAGATACGCAGTATTTT
TRBJ2-1	TRBV11-1	TRBD1	-	CASSLDRGEQFF	TGTGCCAGCAGCTTAGACAGGGGTGAGCAGTTCTTC
TRBJ1-1	TRBV2	-	few	CASSVWRGMNTEAFF	TGTGCCAGCAGTGTTTGGAGGGGTATGAACACTGAAGCTTTCTTT
TRBJ2-3	TRBV5-1	-	-	CASSLVETARADTQYF	TGCGCCAGCAGCTTAGTAGAGACAGCTCGGGCAGATACGCAGTATTTT
TRBJ2-3	TRBV7-9	TRBD2	-	CASSPPSGSTDTQYF	TGTGCCAGCAGCCCACCTAGCGGGAGTACAGATACGCAGTATTTT